Sequencing of this T cell receptor beta chain was carried out in a study of T cell responses to AZD1222 COVID-19 vaccine. With regard to this clone: Its antigen is still unknown.

General study points: Only after the peak T cell response were repertoires sampled. Seropositive at baseline were only a handful of AZD1222 recipients.

Sequenced by immunoSEQ multiplex PCR; TCRdb stores in-frame clones only, minus some. The table has roughly 120,000 clones, 85% to 90% seen once. The CDR3 is 15 amino acids. V gave up 2 bases and J gave up 2 bases, with 12 bases separating them. Germline V gene sequence: CDR1 SGHAT, CDR2 FQNNGV. The chain recombines TRBV11-2 with TRBJ1-1; tentative D call: TRBD1 (5 bases). Specimen: peripheral blood, collected on day 0 of AZD1222 vaccination. This clonotype originated in an adult in good health. The CDR3 DNA reads TGTGCCAGCAGCTTACGCGCAGGGACCAACACTGAAGCTTTCTTT. Its translation is CASSLRAGTNTEAFF.